This T cell receptor (beta chain) is from a study of blood T cell repertoires in COVID-19. Study background: Italy, Spain and the United States were the sources of the convalescent and acute COVID-19 samples.

Original analysis: Reference gene primers were amplified, and this amplification served to estimate nucleated cell counts. Measured with immunoSEQ multiplex PCR; TCRdb has only the in-frame clones, and not every one. V and J calls and clone size are those listed in that table; D and trimming were worked out from the DNA. The sample has around 240,000 clones; 84% are singletons. This clone came up once. V dropped 7 bases and J dropped 5 bases, with 12 bases sitting between them. CDR1 and CDR2 (germline): SQVTM, ANQGSEA. The CDR3 covers 12 residues. The V and J genes are TRBV29-1 and TRBJ2-1; D unclear. The source material was peripheral blood. The TCR comes from a woman aged 40 to 49 who had recovered from COVID-19. The CDR3 region has the DNA TGCAGCGGGCTAGTTTTTAACAATGAGCAGTTCTTC. Translated: CSGLVFNNEQFF.